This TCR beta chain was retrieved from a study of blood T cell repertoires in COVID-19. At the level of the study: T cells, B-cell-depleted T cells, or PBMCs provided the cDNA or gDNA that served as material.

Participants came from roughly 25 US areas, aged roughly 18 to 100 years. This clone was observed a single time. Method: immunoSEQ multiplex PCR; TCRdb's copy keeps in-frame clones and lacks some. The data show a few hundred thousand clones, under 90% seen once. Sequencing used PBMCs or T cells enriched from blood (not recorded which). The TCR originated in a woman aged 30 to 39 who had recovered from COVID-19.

The CDR3 DNA is TGTGCCAGCAGCCAAGGACTAGCGATCTCCAATGAGCAGTTCTTC. This encodes CASSQGLAISNEQFF. The V call is TRBV3-1 (or the pseudogene TRBV3-2), the J call TRBJ2-1; TRBD2 matches 8 bases. With V trimmed by 1 base and J by 6 bases, 5 bases remained unmatched. CDR3 length equals 15 residues. The germline CDR1 and CDR2 sequences are LGHDT and YNNKEL (reference sequence).